Listed here are 26 T cell receptor beta chains from one sample, sequenced in a study of CD8 T cells in Susac syndrome. The RNA input was roughly 0.45 to 1 ug, and it was reverse transcribed with random hexamers. TCRdb analysed the immunoSEQ multiplex PCR reads with MiXCR anew, one entry per CDR3 protein. The sample lists hundreds of thousands of distinct CDR3 sequences; roughly 85% were seen once. Source material: CD8+ T cells from PBMCs. The receptors shown here come from a human donor with multiple sclerosis.

CDR3 coding DNA: TGTGCCAGCAGCCAAGAACTCCTGCCCGGGCAGGCTTTCTTT. Protein sequence: CASSQELLPGQAFF. The genes are TRBV14 and TRBJ1-1; D remains unclear. The CDR3 is 14 amino acids. The V gene's germline CDR1 is SGHDN and CDR2 FVKESK. V was clipped by 0 bases and J by 11 bases, with 16 bases between them.

The CDR3 DNA sequence: TGCGCCAGCAGCCGTGGGACTAGCGGCACAGATACGCAGTATTTT. Its protein product is CASSRGTSGTDTQYF. V is TRBV4-1 and J is TRBJ2-3; 10 bases are a match to TRBD2. V gave up 4 bases and J gave up 1 base; unmatched junction bases: 2. The CDR3 runs 15 residues. Germline-derived CDR1 and CDR2 are MGHRA and YSYEKL.

The chain has TRBV28 and TRBJ2-7, with 8 nucleotides matching TRBD1. The V segment lost 2 bases and the J segment 6 bases; nucleotides outside the gene matches: 12. This CDR3 is built from 16 residues. Germline V gene data show CDR1 as MDHEN and CDR2 as SYDVKM. The CDR3, as DNA: TGTGCCAGCAGTTTAGGACAGGGAGGCCTTTTTGGCGAGCAGTACTTC. It is translated as CASSLGQGGLFGEQYF.

This clonotype was counted once. The V and J genes are TRBV29-1 and TRBJ1-2; the D is unclear. V lost 3 bases, J lost 2 bases, and 7 bases lay in between. The length of the CDR3 is 12 residues. Germline-derived CDR1 and CDR2 are SQVTM and ANQGSEA. CDR3 nucleotides: TGCAGCGTTGAGGGGAAGAACTATGGCTACACCTTC. This translates into CSVEGKNYGYTF.

The rearrangement links TRBV11-1 to TRBJ1-3; TRBD1 is a possible D gene (6 bases). Between the trimmed V and J ends, which lost 5 bases and 0 bases, there was a span of 29 bases. The germline CDR1 and CDR2 sequences are SGHAT and FQDESV (reference sequence). The CDR3 has 21 residues. Here the CDR3 reads CASSTLSTGLSPASSGNTIYF. The CDR3 DNA reads as TGTGCCAGCAGCACCCTTTCGACAGGCCTTTCCCCTGCGAGCTCTGGAAACACCATATATTTT.

The chain links TRBV5-1 to TRBJ2-7, with D uncertain. There are 14 residues in the CDR3. V was clipped by 2 bases and J by 4 bases, with 13 bases between them. Per the germline V gene, CDR1 is SGHRS and CDR2 is YFSETQ. The CDR3: CASSLLWSPYEQYF. CDR3 DNA sequence: TGCGCCAGCAGCTTATTATGGAGCCCTTACGAGCAGTACTTC. Looking up the rest from reference TRBV5-1 and TRBJ2-7 gives the full variable domain: KAGVTQTPRYLIKTRGQQVTLSCSPISGHRSVSWYQQTPGQGLQFLFEYFSETQRNKGNFPGRFSGRQFSNSRSEMNVSTLELGDSALYLCASSLLWSPYEQYFGPGTRLTVT.

The V and J genes are TRBV6-2 or TRBV6-3 and TRBJ2-3; D gene ambiguous. This CDR3 has 14 amino acids. Trimming pared 5 bases from V and 4 bases from J, leaving 13 bases between. From germline, CDR1 is MNHEY and CDR2 SVGEGT. DNA for the CDR3: TGTGCCAGCAGTCTAACCCCCGTGGCAGATACGCAGTATTTT. This sequence encodes CASSLTPVADTQYF.

The chain is built from TRBV7-9 and TRBJ2-2; no firm D call. CDR1 is SEHNR and CDR2 is FQNEAQ in the germline V gene (reference sequence). V lost 4 bases and J lost 10, with 10 bases in between. The CDR3 is 12 residues long. CDR3 sequence: CASSSGWEELFF. The DNA for the CDR3 is TGTGCCAGCAGCTCCGGGTGGGAGGAGCTGTTTTTT.

The chain carries TRBV3-1 and TRBJ1-1; D gene ambiguous. The V end lost 5 bases, the J end lost 3 bases, and 13 bases lay between the germline ends. Looked up from germline, CDR1 is LGHDT and CDR2 is YNNKEL (reference sequence). The CDR3 contains 14 residues. CDR3 DNA: TGTGCCAGCAGCTACCGGACCCTAGACACTGAAGCTTTCTTT. Amino acid sequence: CASSYRTLDTEAFF.

This clonotype has just one count. This chain connects TRBV9 to TRBJ2-2; unclear D gene. The CDR3 spans 13 residues. The germline V gene encodes CDR1 SGDLS and CDR2 YYNGEE. V was clipped by 7 bases and J by 8 bases, with 15 bases between them. The CDR3 bases are TGTGCCAGCTCTGGGTCCTCAAAGGGGGAGCTGTTTTTT. Translating gives CASSGSSKGELFF. Complete variable domain (other parts from reference TRBV9 and TRBJ2-2): DSGVTQTPKHLITATGQRVTLRCSPRSGDLSVYWYQQSLDQGLQFLIQYYNGEERAKGNILERFSAQQFPDLHSELNLSSLELGDSALYFCASSGSSKGELFFGEGSRLTVL.

The chain joins TRBV4-1 to TRBJ1-5; D unclear. V was pared by 5 bases and J by 9 bases, with 14 bases between. There are 13 residues in the CDR3. CDR1 is MGHRA, CDR2 YSYEKL, per germline. CDR3 nucleotides: TGCGCCAGCAGCTCCTCTCTGGACCGGCCCCAGCATTTT. Translated, it gives CASSSSLDRPQHF.

Worth noting for this clonotype: Since the CDR3 does not end with the conserved phenylalanine or tryptophan, this likely comes from a read error. In DNA form, the CDR3 reads TGTGCCACCAGCAGAGCTACAGGGGTCCCTTCCTACGAGCAGTACCTC. Its protein is CATSRATGVPSYEQYL. This chain connects TRBV15 to TRBJ2-7; 7 bases match TRBD1. The V segment lost 1 base and the J segment 1 base; nucleotides outside the gene matches: 7. This CDR3 has 16 residues. The germline V gene has CDR1 LNHNV and CDR2 YYDKDF (reference sequence).

The chain links TRBV4-3 to TRBJ2-7; 7 bases align to TRBD2. Trimming took 6 bases from V and 2 from J; bases not matched to a gene: 7. The CDR3 has 14 residues. Germline V gives CDR1 LGHNA, CDR2 YSLEER. The CDR3 loop is CASSQSGAAYEQYF. CDR3 nucleotide sequence: TGCGCCAGCAGTCAGAGCGGGGCAGCCTACGAGCAGTACTTC.

The chain employs TRBV9 and TRBJ2-7, with unresolved D. The V end was cut by 0 bases, the J end by 7 bases, with 14 bases between. Germline assignment: CDR1 SGDLS and CDR2 YYNGEE. The CDR3 spans 14 residues. CDR3 in amino acids: CASSVGGNSLEQYF. The CDR3 DNA is TGTGCCAGCAGCGTAGGGGGAAACAGCCTAGAGCAGTACTTC. The whole variable domain, filled in from reference TRBV9 and TRBJ2-7, reads DSGVTQTPKHLITATGQRVTLRCSPRSGDLSVYWYQQSLDQGLQFLIQYYNGEERAKGNILERFSAQQFPDLHSELNLSSLELGDSALYFCASSVGGNSLEQYFGPGTRLTVT.

CDR3: CASSQDSAGGNYGYTF. The CDR3 nucleotides are TGCGCCAGCAGCCAAGATTCAGCAGGGGGGAACTATGGCTACACCTTC. J is TRBJ1-2 and V is TRBV4-3; 7 bases line up with TRBD1. Trimming cost V 0 bases and J 2 bases; bases outside gene matches: 6. The CDR3 loop spans 16 amino acids. Germline V gene lookup returns CDR1 LGHNA and CDR2 YSLEER.

This chain connects TRBV27 to TRBJ2-1; weak D call: TRBD1 (5 bases). Germline CDR1 reads MNHEY; CDR2 reads SMNVEV (reference sequence). V dropped 5 bases and J dropped 4 bases, with 15 bases sitting between them. The CDR3 extends over 15 amino acids. The CDR3 sequence: CASSTDTKGYNEQFF. The CDR3 DNA reads TGTGCCAGCAGTACGGACACGAAGGGTTACAATGAGCAGTTCTTC.

This chain uses TRBV28 with TRBJ2-7; D possibly uses TRBD1 or TRBD2 (6 bases each). The ends were cut back, 5 bases at V and 7 bases at J, with 15 bases in the middle. There are 13 residues in the CDR3. Per germline, CDR1 MDHEN and CDR2 SYDVKM. CDR3 bases: TGTGCCAGCAGTCCGCCCGGAGGGGGGGAGCAGTACTTC. Translated: CASSPPGGGEQYF.

In this sample, this clonotype turned up many times. The chain employs TRBV12-3 or TRBV12-4 and TRBJ2-7, with a weak D call TRBD1 (5 bases). The CDR3 extends over 12 amino acids. V lost 3 bases and J 4 bases, leaving 7 bases between the germline ends. The CDR3 reads CASSLQGYEQYF. Here the CDR3 DNA reads TGTGCCAGCAGTTTGCAGGGTTACGAGCAGTACTTC.

The rearrangement joins TRBV28 to TRBJ2-7; D not certain. Germline values: CDR1 MDHEN, CDR2 SYDVKM. The CDR3 is 11 amino acids. V was cut by 6 bases and J by 5 bases, with 8 bases left in between. CDR3 DNA: TGTGCCAGCAGCCCTCTACACGAGCAGTACTTC. This gives the protein CASSPLHEQYF. The variable domain in full, with the rest retrieved from reference TRBV28 and TRBJ2-7, is DVKVTQSSRYLVKRTGEKVFLECVQDMDHENMFWYRQDPGLGLRLIYFSYDVKMKEKGDIPEGYSVSREKKERFSLILESASTNQTSMYLCASSPLHEQYFGPGTRLTVT.

The chain links TRBV5-5 to TRBJ1-1; D is ambiguous. The CDR3 is 12 residues long. V shed 4 bases and J shed 4 bases, with 8 bases lying between them. The germline CDR1 and CDR2 sequences are SGHKS and YYEKEE (reference sequence). The CDR3 spells CASSNDGTEAFF. The CDR3 DNA follows: TGTGCCAGCAGCAACGACGGCACTGAAGCTTTCTTT.

The chain combines TRBV19 with TRBJ1-4; TRBD1 matches at 9 bases. This CDR3 spans 17 amino acids. J lost 0 bases, V lost 3 bases, and 5 bases had no gene match. Per germline, CDR1 LNHDA and CDR2 SQIVND (reference sequence). CDR3 amino acids: CASSMGTGPATNEKLFF. Here the CDR3 DNA reads TGTGCCAGTAGTATGGGGACAGGGCCGGCAACTAATGAAAAACTGTTTTTT.

CDR3 in DNA: TGTGCCAGCAGCATGGTCGATCCCATTTGTCAGCAAGATACGCAGTATTTT. Translation: CASSMVDPICQQDTQYF. This chain joins TRBV3-1 and TRBJ2-3, with D unclear. Germline assignment: CDR1 LGHDT and CDR2 YNNKEL (reference sequence). The CDR3 sequence is 17 residues long. The V end was cut by 5 bases, the J end by 5 bases, with 23 bases between.

This chain joins TRBV28 and TRBJ1-1, with D maybe TRBD1 (6 bases). CDR1 is MDHEN, CDR2 SYDVKM, per germline. Trimming removed 3 bases from V and 4 bases from J, with 12 bases in between. This CDR3 region has 14 residues. Here the CDR3 DNA reads TGTGCCAGCAGTTTGCACAGGGCAGCCACTGAAGCTTTCTTT. This translates into CASSLHRAATEAFF.

The chain joins TRBV30 to TRBJ2-3; D perhaps matches TRBD2 (5 bases). V shed 2 bases and J shed 2 bases, with 14 bases lying between them. The CDR3 contains 15 residues. Germline V gene sequence: CDR1 GTSNPN, CDR2 SVGIG (reference sequence). The CDR3 region has the DNA TGTGCCTGGAGTACCCCGGGGTCCTCCACAGATACGCAGTATTTT. It encodes CAWSTPGSSTDTQYF.

A note on this clonotype: The junction differs from germline at one of its ends, possibly a read error. This chain uses TRBV7-6 with TRBJ2-7, with a weak D call TRBD2 (6 bases). There are 13 residues in the CDR3. Germline values: CDR1 SGHVS, CDR2 FNYEAQ. The CDR3 here is CASSGTSSHEQYF. The CDR3 nucleotides are TGTGCCAGCAGCGGAACTAGCTCCCACGAGCAGTACTTC.

The chain uses TRBV6-2 or TRBV6-3 and TRBJ2-7, with D perhaps TRBD1 or TRBD2 (5 bases each). From germline, CDR1 is MNHEY and CDR2 SVGEGT. Trimming stripped 2 bases from V and 4 bases from J, with 21 bases between. The CDR3 loop spans 17 amino acids. The CDR3 DNA is TGTGCCAGCAGTTACACTCCCCGGACGGGGCCAACTTACGAGCAGTACTTC. Translation: CASSYTPRTGPTYEQYF.